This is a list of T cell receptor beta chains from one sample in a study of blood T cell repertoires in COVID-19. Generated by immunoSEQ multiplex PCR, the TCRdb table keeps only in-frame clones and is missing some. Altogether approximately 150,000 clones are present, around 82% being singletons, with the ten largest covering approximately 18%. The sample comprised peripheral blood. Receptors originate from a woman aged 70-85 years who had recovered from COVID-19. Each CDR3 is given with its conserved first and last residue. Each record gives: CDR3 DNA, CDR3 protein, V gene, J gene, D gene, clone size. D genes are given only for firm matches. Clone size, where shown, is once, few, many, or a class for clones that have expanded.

CDR3nt: TGTGCCAGCTCACCTGGGGCTGCTAGCACAGATACGCAGTATTTT
CDR3aa: CASSPGAASTDTQYF
v_gene: TRBV18
j_gene: TRBJ2-3
d_gene: .
abundance: .

CDR3nt: TGTGCCAGCTCACCCGGACTAGCGGGAGCCTACAATGAGCAGTTCTTC
CDR3aa: CASSPGLAGAYNEQFF
v_gene: TRBV18
j_gene: TRBJ2-1
d_gene: TRBD2
abundance: once

CDR3nt: TGTGCCAGCAGCCAATTGGAGGGGAGATCACCCCTCCACTTT
CDR3aa: CASSQLEGRSPLHF
v_gene: TRBV3-1/TRBV3-2
j_gene: TRBJ1-6
d_gene: .
abundance: .

CDR3nt: TGTGCCAGTAGCATGACGGGACTAGCGGTCACCGAGCAGTACTTC
CDR3aa: CASSMTGLAVTEQYF
v_gene: TRBV19
j_gene: TRBJ2-7
d_gene: TRBD2
abundance: .

CDR3nt: TGCAGCGTTGAAGATTATTCCTGGGGCGGGAACACTGAAGCTTTCTTT
CDR3aa: CSVEDYSWGGNTEAFF
v_gene: TRBV29-1
j_gene: TRBJ1-1
d_gene: .
abundance: .

CDR3nt: TGTGCCAGCAGCCCCCCCGGGGGTCAGCCCCAGCATTTT
CDR3aa: CASSPPGGQPQHF
v_gene: TRBV3-1/TRBV3-2
j_gene: TRBJ1-5
d_gene: .
abundance: .

CDR3nt: TGCAGCGTTGAAGGGGAACAGGGGTCTAGCACAGATACGCAGTATTTT
CDR3aa: CSVEGEQGSSTDTQYF
v_gene: TRBV29-1
j_gene: TRBJ2-3
d_gene: TRBD1
abundance: .

CDR3nt: TGTGCCAGCAGCCTGGGACTAGCGGGGAACAATGAGCAGTTCTTC
CDR3aa: CASSLGLAGNNEQFF
v_gene: TRBV7-2
j_gene: TRBJ2-1
d_gene: TRBD2
abundance: .

CDR3nt: TGCAGCGTTGGAGGGCAGGGGAGAGGCTACACCTTC
CDR3aa: CSVGGQGRGYTF
v_gene: TRBV29-1
j_gene: TRBJ1-2
d_gene: .
abundance: .

CDR3nt: TGTGCCAGCAGGGGGGGGCGCCAAGCCAGGCAGTACTTC
CDR3aa: CASRGGRQARQYF
v_gene: TRBV25-1
j_gene: TRBJ2-7
d_gene: .
abundance: .

CDR3nt: TGTGCCAGCAGTTTTGGGGGGTATGGCTACACCTTC
CDR3aa: CASSFGGYGYTF
v_gene: TRBV12-3/TRBV12-4
j_gene: TRBJ1-2
d_gene: .
abundance: .

CDR3nt: TGTGCCAGTAGTATATACGGGGGTGAAGCTTTCTTT
CDR3aa: CASSIYGGEAFF
v_gene: TRBV19
j_gene: TRBJ1-1
d_gene: .
abundance: once

CDR3nt: TGTGCCTGGACCCAGGGGGTGAACACTGAAGCTTTCTTT
CDR3aa: CAWTQGVNTEAFF
v_gene: TRBV30
j_gene: TRBJ1-1
d_gene: TRBD1
abundance: .

CDR3nt: TGTGCCAGCAGTCCTAGCGGCCTCCAGGACTACGAGCAGTACTTC
CDR3aa: CASSPSGLQDYEQYF
v_gene: TRBV2
j_gene: TRBJ2-7
d_gene: TRBD2
abundance: .

CDR3nt: TGTGCCAGCAGTGATCGGGGACAGACCTATGGCTACACCTTC
CDR3aa: CASSDRGQTYGYTF
v_gene: TRBV27
j_gene: TRBJ1-2
d_gene: TRBD1
abundance: .

CDR3nt: TGTGCCAGCAGCCCCTTCCCTCCGGAGTGGCATGAGCAGTTCTTC
CDR3aa: CASSPFPPEWHEQFF
v_gene: TRBV27
j_gene: TRBJ2-1
d_gene: .
abundance: .

CDR3nt: TGTGCCAGCAGTTTATCGAGGCAGGGTGGGAGGGCTAATGAAAAACTGTTTTTT
CDR3aa: CASSLSRQGGRANEKLFF
v_gene: TRBV27
j_gene: TRBJ1-4
d_gene: .
abundance: .

CDR3nt: TGTGCCAGCAGCCCTCTAGGGGGGGGTTCCCCCCGTGGCTACACCTTC
CDR3aa: CASSPLGGGSPRGYTF
v_gene: TRBV9
j_gene: TRBJ1-2
d_gene: .
abundance: .

CDR3nt: TGTGCCAGCAGCCAAGGCCCGGGTTCGGTCGAGCAGTACTTC
CDR3aa: CASSQGPGSVEQYF
v_gene: TRBV3-1/TRBV3-2
j_gene: TRBJ2-7
d_gene: .
abundance: .

CDR3nt: TGTGCCAGCAGCCCCCGGGCAGGGGGCGCAGGTCCACCCCTCCACTTT
CDR3aa: CASSPRAGGAGPPLHF
v_gene: TRBV7-8
j_gene: TRBJ1-6
d_gene: TRBD1
abundance: .

CDR3nt: TGTGCCAGCAGCTTGGGGGGGGACAGGGGACATGGCTACACCTTC
CDR3aa: CASSLGGDRGHGYTF
v_gene: TRBV5-4
j_gene: TRBJ1-2
d_gene: TRBD1
abundance: .

CDR3nt: TGTGCCAGCAGTTTGTCCAGGGGTGTAGGAGATACGCAGTATTTT
CDR3aa: CASSLSRGVGDTQYF
v_gene: TRBV27
j_gene: TRBJ2-3
d_gene: .
abundance: .

CDR3nt: TGCGCCAGCAGCTTGATGGGCTGGCCCATCACAGATACGCAGTATTTT
CDR3aa: CASSLMGWPITDTQYF
v_gene: TRBV5-1
j_gene: TRBJ2-3
d_gene: .
abundance: .

CDR3nt: TGCAGTGCTAGTAGGGCGGGGGACACTGAAGCTTTCTTT
CDR3aa: CSASRAGDTEAFF
v_gene: TRBV20-1
j_gene: TRBJ1-1
d_gene: .
abundance: .

CDR3nt: TGTGCCAGCAGTGAAGGTGGGGGGGCGCTCTATGGCTACACCTTC
CDR3aa: CASSEGGGALYGYTF
v_gene: TRBV2
j_gene: TRBJ1-2
d_gene: .
abundance: .

CDR3nt: TGTGCCAGCAGCCAAGATTCGGCAGATACGCAGTATTTT
CDR3aa: CASSQDSADTQYF
v_gene: TRBV3-1/TRBV3-2
j_gene: TRBJ2-3
d_gene: .
abundance: .

CDR3nt: TGTGCCAGCACCAGACAGCTAGAGACCCAGTACTTC
CDR3aa: CASTRQLETQYF
v_gene: TRBV2
j_gene: TRBJ2-5
d_gene: .
abundance: .

CDR3nt: TGTGCCAGCAGCGTGCGGCGGGGGGGGGATACGCAGTATTTT
CDR3aa: CASSVRRGGDTQYF
v_gene: TRBV9
j_gene: TRBJ2-3
d_gene: TRBD2
abundance: once

CDR3nt: TGTGCCAGCAGGAGGGGGGGCTATAGCAATCAGCCCCAGCATTTT
CDR3aa: CASRRGGYSNQPQHF
v_gene: TRBV2
j_gene: TRBJ1-5
d_gene: .
abundance: .

CDR3nt: TGCGCCAGCAGCTTGGTTGTCCCTCAAGAGACCCAGTACTTC
CDR3aa: CASSLVVPQETQYF
v_gene: TRBV5-1
j_gene: TRBJ2-5
d_gene: .
abundance: .

CDR3nt: TGTGCCAGCAGTCCTAGCGGGAGTGTCAGGGGCGAGCAGTACTTC
CDR3aa: CASSPSGSVRGEQYF
v_gene: TRBV28
j_gene: TRBJ2-7
d_gene: TRBD2
abundance: .

CDR3nt: TGTGCCAGCACCATCCGGGACAGTCACTACGAGCAGTACTTC
CDR3aa: CASTIRDSHYEQYF
v_gene: TRBV7-8
j_gene: TRBJ2-7
d_gene: TRBD1
abundance: .

CDR3nt: TGTGCCAGCAGCCGCAGGTTCGGGACAGGGGGGTACAATGAGCAGTTCTTC
CDR3aa: CASSRRFGTGGYNEQFF
v_gene: TRBV3-1/TRBV3-2
j_gene: TRBJ2-1
d_gene: TRBD1
abundance: .

CDR3nt: TGTGCCAGCAGCTTGGGGGGGACTAGCGGGAGAGTAACAGATACGCAGTATTTT
CDR3aa: CASSLGGTSGRVTDTQYF
v_gene: TRBV5-4
j_gene: TRBJ2-3
d_gene: TRBD2
abundance: .

CDR3nt: TGCGCCAGCAGCCAAGACCGGGACGGACTATATGGCTACACCTTC
CDR3aa: CASSQDRDGLYGYTF
v_gene: TRBV4-1
j_gene: TRBJ1-2
d_gene: .
abundance: few

CDR3nt: TGTGCCAGCAGTTTCCCTTTTTATGGCTACACCTTC
CDR3aa: CASSFPFYGYTF
v_gene: TRBV28
j_gene: TRBJ1-2
d_gene: .
abundance: .

CDR3nt: TGTGCCAGCAGCGGAGGGACAGGGGGAGGGGAGCTGTTTTTT
CDR3aa: CASSGGTGGGELFF
v_gene: TRBV9
j_gene: TRBJ2-2
d_gene: TRBD1
abundance: .

CDR3nt: TGTGCCAGCAGCCATCCCCGGGCTAGCGGGTGGAATGAGCAGTTCTTC
CDR3aa: CASSHPRASGWNEQFF
v_gene: TRBV3-1/TRBV3-2
j_gene: TRBJ2-1
d_gene: TRBD2
abundance: .

CDR3nt: TGCGCCAGCAGCTTGGCGGGACAGTCCTACAATGAGCAGTTCTTC
CDR3aa: CASSLAGQSYNEQFF
v_gene: TRBV5-1
j_gene: TRBJ2-1
d_gene: TRBD1
abundance: .

CDR3nt: TGCAGCGTTGAAGATCACGGGGGGCTTGGTGAAGCTTTCTTT
CDR3aa: CSVEDHGGLGEAFF
v_gene: TRBV29-1
j_gene: TRBJ1-1
d_gene: .
abundance: .